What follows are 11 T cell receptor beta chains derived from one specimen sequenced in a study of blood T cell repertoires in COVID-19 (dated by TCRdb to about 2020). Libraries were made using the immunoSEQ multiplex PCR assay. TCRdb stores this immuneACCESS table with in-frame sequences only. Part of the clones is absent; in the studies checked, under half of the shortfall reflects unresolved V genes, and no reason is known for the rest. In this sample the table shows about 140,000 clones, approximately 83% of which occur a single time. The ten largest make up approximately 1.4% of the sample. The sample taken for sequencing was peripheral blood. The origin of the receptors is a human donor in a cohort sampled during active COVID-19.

The CDR3 loop reads CASSLGGLGTKNIQYF. For the CDR3, the DNA is TGTGCCAGCAGTCTGGGGGGGTTGGGGACCAAAAACATTCAGTACTTC. The J gene is TRBJ2-4, the V gene TRBV28, with 7 bases aligning to TRBD2. Germline trimming cut 5 bases from V and 2 bases from J; bases unmatched to any gene: 9. The V gene's germline CDR1 is MDHEN and CDR2 SYDVKM. The CDR3 loop spans 16 amino acids.

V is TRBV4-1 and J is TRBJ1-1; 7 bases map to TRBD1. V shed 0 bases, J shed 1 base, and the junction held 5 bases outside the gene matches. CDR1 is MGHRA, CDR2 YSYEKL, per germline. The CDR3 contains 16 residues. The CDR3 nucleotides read TGCGCCAGCAGCCAAGACCCGACAGGGACGAACACTGAAGCTTTCTTT. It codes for CASSQDPTGTNTEAFF.

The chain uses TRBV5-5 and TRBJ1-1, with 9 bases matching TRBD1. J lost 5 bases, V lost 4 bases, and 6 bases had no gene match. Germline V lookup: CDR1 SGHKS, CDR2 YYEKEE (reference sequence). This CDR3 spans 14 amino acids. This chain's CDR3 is CASSTTGGATEAFF. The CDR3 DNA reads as TGTGCCAGCAGCACCACAGGGGGCGCAACTGAAGCTTTCTTT.

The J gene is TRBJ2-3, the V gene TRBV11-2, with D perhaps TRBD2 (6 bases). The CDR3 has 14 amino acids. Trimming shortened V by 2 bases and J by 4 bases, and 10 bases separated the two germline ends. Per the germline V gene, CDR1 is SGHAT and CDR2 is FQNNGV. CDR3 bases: TGTGCCAGCAGCTTACCGGGAGTACCAGATACGCAGTATTTT. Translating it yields CASSLPGVPDTQYF.

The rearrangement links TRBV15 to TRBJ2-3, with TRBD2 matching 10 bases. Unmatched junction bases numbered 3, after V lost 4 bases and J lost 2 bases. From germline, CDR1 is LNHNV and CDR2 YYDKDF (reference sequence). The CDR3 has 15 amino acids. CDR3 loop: CATSTLAGATDTQYF. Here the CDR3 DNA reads TGTGCCACCAGCACCCTAGCGGGGGCCACAGATACGCAGTATTTT.

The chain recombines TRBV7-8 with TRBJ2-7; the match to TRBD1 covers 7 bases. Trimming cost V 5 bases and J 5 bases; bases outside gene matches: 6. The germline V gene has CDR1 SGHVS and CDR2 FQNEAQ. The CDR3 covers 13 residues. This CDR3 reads CASSPATGNEQYF. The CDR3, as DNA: TGTGCCAGCAGCCCAGCGACAGGGAACGAGCAGTACTTC.

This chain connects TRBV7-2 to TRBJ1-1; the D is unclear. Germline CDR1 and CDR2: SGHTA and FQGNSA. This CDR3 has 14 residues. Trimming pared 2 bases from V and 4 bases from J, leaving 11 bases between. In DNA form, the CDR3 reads TGTGCCAGCAGCTTAACCCTTGGAGGCACTGAAGCTTTCTTT. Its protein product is CASSLTLGGTEAFF.

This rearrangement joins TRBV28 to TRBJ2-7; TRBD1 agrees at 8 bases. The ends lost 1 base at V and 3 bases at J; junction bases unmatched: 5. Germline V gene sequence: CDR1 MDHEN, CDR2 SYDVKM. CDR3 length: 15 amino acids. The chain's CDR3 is CASSLFPGQDYEQYF. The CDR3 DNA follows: TGTGCCAGCAGTTTATTCCCGGGACAGGACTACGAGCAGTACTTC.

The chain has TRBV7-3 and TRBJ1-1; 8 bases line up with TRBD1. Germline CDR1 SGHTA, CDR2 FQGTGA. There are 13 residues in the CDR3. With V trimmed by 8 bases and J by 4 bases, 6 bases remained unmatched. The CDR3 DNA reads TGTGCCAGCTCGCAGGGGGCAGGCACTGAAGCTTTCTTT. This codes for CASSQGAGTEAFF.

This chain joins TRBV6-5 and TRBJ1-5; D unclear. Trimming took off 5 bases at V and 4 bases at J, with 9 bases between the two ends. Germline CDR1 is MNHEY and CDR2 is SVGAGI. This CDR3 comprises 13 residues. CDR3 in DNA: TGTGCCAGCAGTCCAGTAATTAATCAGCCCCAGCATTTT. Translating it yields CASSPVINQPQHF.

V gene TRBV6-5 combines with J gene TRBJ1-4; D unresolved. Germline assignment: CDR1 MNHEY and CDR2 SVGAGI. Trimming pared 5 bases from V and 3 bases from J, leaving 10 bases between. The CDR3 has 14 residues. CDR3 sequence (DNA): TGTGCCAGCAGTCCTATGAGGGCTAATGAAAAACTGTTTTTT. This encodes CASSPMRANEKLFF.